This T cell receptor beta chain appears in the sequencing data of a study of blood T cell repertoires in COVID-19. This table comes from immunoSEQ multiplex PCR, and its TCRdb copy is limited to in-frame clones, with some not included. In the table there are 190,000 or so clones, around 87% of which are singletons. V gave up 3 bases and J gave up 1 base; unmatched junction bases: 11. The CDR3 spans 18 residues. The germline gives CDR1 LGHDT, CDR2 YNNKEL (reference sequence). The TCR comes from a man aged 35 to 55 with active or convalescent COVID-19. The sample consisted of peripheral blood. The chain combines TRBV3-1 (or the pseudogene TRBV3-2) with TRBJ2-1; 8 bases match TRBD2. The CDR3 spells CASSHLETSAASYNEQFF. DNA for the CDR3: TGTGCCAGCAGCCATCTCGAGACTAGCGCGGCATCCTACAATGAGCAGTTCTTC.